The 31 T cell receptor beta chains below come from one sample, sequenced in a study of CD8 T cells in ankylosing spondylitis. TCRdb re-called the 5' RACE reads through MiXCR, storing one row per CDR3 protein. The sample lists about 120,000 distinct CDR3 sequences, roughly 15% seen once, with about 3% in the top ten. The sample comprised blood, either unsorted or a sorted T cell fraction (not recorded which). These receptors came from a female donor with ankylosing spondylitis or in good health (not recorded which).

This clonotype was seen a single time. CDR3 DNA sequence: TGTGCCAGCAGCCAACAACGTCCGCGAGAGCATGAGCAGTTCTTC. It encodes CASSQQRPREHEQFF. The rearrangement links TRBV7-2 to TRBJ2-1, with no clear D. V lost 5 bases and J 8 bases, leaving 19 bases between the germline ends. The germline gives CDR1 SGHTA, CDR2 FQGNSA. This CDR3 is 15 amino acids long. Complete variable domain (other parts from reference TRBV7-2 and TRBJ2-1): GAGVSQSPSNKVTEKGKDVELRCDPISGHTALYWYRQSLGQGLEFLIYFQGNSAPDKSGLPSDRFSAERTGGSVSTLTIQRTQQEDSAVYLCASSQQRPREHEQFFGPGTRLTVL.

The chain recombines TRBV12-3 or TRBV12-4 with TRBJ2-1, with 8 bases matching TRBD2. The CDR3 is 15 amino acids. Losses at the gene ends were 5 bases for V and 4 bases for J; bases not matched to a gene: 7. The DNA of the CDR3 is TGTGCCAGCAGTCCGGATCGCGGGGGGTACAATGAGCAGTTCTTC. It yields the protein CASSPDRGGYNEQFF.

This clonotype occurred many times. The chain links TRBV5-1 to TRBJ2-7; D uncertain. Trimming took off 1 base at V and 3 bases at J, with 11 bases between the two ends. Germline V gives CDR1 SGHRS, CDR2 YFSETQ. CDR3 length equals 14 residues. CDR3 in DNA: TGCGCCAGCAGCTTGATGTCTTCGGGCTACGAGCAGTACTTC. This encodes CASSLMSSGYEQYF. Based on the CDR3 plus reference TRBV5-1 and TRBJ2-7, the full variable domain is KAGVTQTPRYLIKTRGQQVTLSCSPISGHRSVSWYQQTPGQGLQFLFEYFSETQRNKGNFPGRFSGRQFSNSRSEMNVSTLELGDSALYLCASSLMSSGYEQYFGPGTRLTVT.

The V gene is TRBV20-1, the J gene TRBJ2-7; D is possibly TRBD2 (6 bases). Germline V gene lookup returns CDR1 DFQATT and CDR2 SNEGSKA (reference sequence). This CDR3 spans 13 amino acids. This CDR3 reads CSSERVSSYEQYF. The CDR3 DNA is TGCAGCAGCGAGCGGGTGAGCTCCTACGAGCAGTACTTC.

This clonotype has a handful of counts. The rearrangement uses TRBV12-3 or TRBV12-4 and TRBJ1-2, with D perhaps matching TRBD1 (5 bases). Deletions cut 4 bases from V and 7 bases from J, with 10 bases between. CDR3 size: 12 residues. The CDR3 loop reads CASSWGEGGYTF. The CDR3 nucleotides read TGTGCCAGCAGTTGGGGGGAGGGTGGCTACACCTTC.

This clonotype appeared a few times. The rearrangement links TRBV3-1 to TRBJ1-1; D is ambiguous. Looked up from germline, CDR1 is LGHDT and CDR2 is YNNKEL (reference sequence). Trimming removed 4 bases from V and 6 bases from J, with 21 bases in between. This CDR3 spans 16 amino acids. The CDR3 here is CASSLNLGDPGAEAFF. The DNA for the CDR3 is TGTGCCAGCAGCCTAAATCTCGGAGACCCAGGTGCTGAAGCTTTCTTT.

The CDR3: CAWTRLTDTQYF. The CDR3 DNA follows: TGTGCCTGGACTAGACTCACAGATACGCAGTATTTT. V is TRBV30 and J is TRBJ2-3, with no clear D. Germline V CDR1 and CDR2: GTSNPN, SVGIG (reference sequence). This CDR3 has 12 residues. V gave up 4 bases and J gave up 2 bases, with 7 bases separating them.

At least ten counts were recorded for this clonotype. The chain is built from TRBV6-2 or TRBV6-3 and TRBJ1-1; TRBD1 agrees at 9 bases. The CDR3 runs 12 residues. The V segment lost 7 bases and the J segment 5 bases; nucleotides outside the gene matches: 2. Germline V lookup: CDR1 MNHEY, CDR2 SVGEGT. CDR3 in amino acids: CASNDRGTEAFF. The CDR3 DNA reads TGTGCCAGCAACGACAGGGGGACTGAAGCTTTCTTT.

This clonotype was counted only a few times. CDR3 bases: TGTGCCAGCATATACGGGAACACTGAAGCTTTCTTT. Translated, it gives CASIYGNTEAFF. The chain recombines TRBV28 with TRBJ1-1; D remains ambiguous. Per germline, CDR1 MDHEN and CDR2 SYDVKM. The CDR3 runs 12 residues. The ends were cut back, 7 bases at V and 1 base at J, with 7 bases in the middle.

J is TRBJ2-2 and V is TRBV2; 7 bases line up with TRBD1. Germline values: CDR1 SNHLY, CDR2 FYNNEI. There are 13 residues in the CDR3. V lost 6 bases and J lost 3; bases outside the gene matches: 1. CDR3 nucleotides: TGTGCCAGCAGGGGACAGTACACCGGGGAGCTGTTTTTT. Its translation is CASRGQYTGELFF.

The chain joins TRBV5-1 to TRBJ1-2; no definite D call. Trimming took 4 bases from V and 5 from J, leaving 24 bases between them. Germline V gene data show CDR1 as SGHRS and CDR2 as YFSETQ. The CDR3 covers 17 residues. The CDR3 region is CASSQDEGSIYRYGYTF. CDR3 in DNA: TGCGCCAGCAGCCAAGACGAAGGGTCTATTTATCGGTATGGCTACACCTTC.

This clonotype was counted between two and nine times. The chain employs TRBV29-1 and TRBJ2-1, with 13 bases that match TRBD2. This CDR3 region has 14 residues. Germline loops: CDR1 SQVTM, CDR2 ANQGSEA. With 6 bases clipped from V and 4 bases from J, the junction kept 3 bases outside the gene matches. In DNA, the CDR3 is TGCAGCGTCGCGGGACTAGCGGGATACAATGAGCAGTTCTTC. Its translation is CSVAGLAGYNEQFF.

This clonotype was counted at least ten times. V gene TRBV29-1 combines with J gene TRBJ2-3, with D perhaps given as TRBD1 or TRBD2 (5 bases each). CDR3 length: 12 amino acids. Per germline, CDR1 SQVTM and CDR2 ANQGSEA. Trimming stripped 4 bases from V and 3 bases from J, with 8 bases between. CDR3 sequence (DNA): TGCAGCGTTGGAGGGGCGACAGATACGCAGTATTTT. It yields the protein CSVGGATDTQYF.

A few counts support this clonotype. The chain recombines TRBV24-1 with TRBJ2-1, with D maybe TRBD1 (6 bases). The length of the CDR3 is 14 residues. Germline assignment: CDR1 KGHDR and CDR2 SFDVKD. Deletions cut 4 bases from V and 5 bases from J, with 11 bases between. This CDR3 reads CATSDRGQNNEQFF. The CDR3 DNA sequence: TGTGCCACCAGTGACCGTGGACAGAACAATGAGCAGTTCTTC.

The chain is built from TRBV9 and TRBJ1-2; D is unresolved. V lost 2 bases and J lost 7, with 9 bases in between. This CDR3 spans 12 amino acids. In germline, CDR1 is SGDLS, CDR2 YYNGEE. CDR3 region: CASSVVMGGYTF. The CDR3 DNA follows: TGTGCCAGCAGCGTCGTCATGGGTGGCTACACCTTC.

The chain employs TRBV7-2 and TRBJ2-5, with TRBD1 identical over 7 bases. The CDR3 is 14 residues long. V dropped 5 bases and J dropped 5; count of bases not matched to a gene: 8. In germline, CDR1 is SGHTA, CDR2 FQGNSA. CDR3 nucleotide sequence: TGTGCCAGCAGCCCGGCGGACAGGCGGGAGACCCAGTACTTC. Its translation is CASSPADRRETQYF.

This clonotype was seen repeatedly, ten times or more. The chain has TRBV20-1 and TRBJ2-3; 7 bases are shared with TRBD2. Germline loops: CDR1 DFQATT, CDR2 SNEGSKA (reference sequence). This CDR3 has 13 residues. V shed 6 bases and J 1 base; nucleotides not matched to a gene: 4. In DNA, the CDR3 is TGCAGTGCCGTGGGAGGGGGCACAGATACGCAGTATTTT. Encoded protein: CSAVGGGTDTQYF.

This clonotype has at least ten counts. This chain connects TRBV20-1 to TRBJ2-3; the D gene is possibly TRBD1 (5 bases). Germline V CDR1 and CDR2: DFQATT, SNEGSKA (reference sequence). This CDR3 has 15 amino acids. V was cut by 3 bases and J by 2 bases, with 15 bases left in between. The CDR3 sequence: CSARDIVDATDTQYF. Here the CDR3 DNA reads TGCAGTGCTAGGGACATCGTAGACGCCACAGATACGCAGTATTTT.

The genes are TRBV3-1 and TRBJ1-2, with TRBD1 matching over 8 bases. V lost 4 bases, J lost 8 bases, and 9 bases stayed unmatched. This CDR3 contains 14 residues. CDR1 is LGHDT and CDR2 is YNNKEL in the germline V gene (reference sequence). In DNA, the CDR3 is TGTGCCAGCAGCCCTGCCGACAGGGGACGGGGCTACACCTTC. This encodes CASSPADRGRGYTF.

A few counts support this clonotype. This chain joins TRBV5-1 and TRBJ2-7; TRBD1 matches at 7 bases. Germline trimming cut 4 bases from V and 4 bases from J; bases unmatched to any gene: 8. Germline V lookup: CDR1 SGHRS, CDR2 YFSETQ. CDR3 length: 14 residues. CDR3 protein: CASSPGQARYEQYF. CDR3 sequence (DNA): TGCGCCAGCAGCCCAGGACAGGCGCGATACGAGCAGTACTTC.

This clonotype was recorded a few times. A junction boundary mismatches the germline segment, possibly from a read error. The chain joins TRBV7-2 to TRBJ2-1; TRBD2 is a possible D gene (7 bases). From germline, CDR1 is SGHTA and CDR2 FQGNSA. This CDR3 comprises 12 residues. The CDR3 region has the DNA TGTGCCAGCAGCCCGGGGGGCCCGAAAGAGGTCTTC. Amino acids: CASSPGGPKEVF.

This clonotype has a handful of counts. The rearrangement joins TRBV2 to TRBJ2-5; 15 bases fit TRBD2. The junction had 10 bases not matched to a gene; V was cut back by 4 bases and J by 4 bases. The CDR3 is 18 residues long. Germline-derived CDR1 and CDR2 are SNHLY and FYNNEI. CDR3 loop: CASSAGTSGRTAPETQYF. The CDR3 nucleotides read TGTGCCAGCAGTGCAGGGACTAGCGGGAGGACGGCCCCAGAGACCCAGTACTTC.

This clonotype has ten or more counts. V and J are TRBV5-1 and TRBJ2-2, with 7 bases fitting TRBD2. J was trimmed by 2 bases and V by 4 bases; bases with no gene match: 5. The CDR3 contains 15 residues. CDR1 and CDR2 (germline): SGHRS, YFSETQ. Here the CDR3 DNA reads TGCGCCAGCAGCGGGGCGGGAGTTAACACCGGGGAGCTGTTTTTT. It codes for CASSGAGVNTGELFF.

The chain carries TRBV7-9 and TRBJ2-4, with unresolved D. CDR1 is SEHNR, CDR2 FQNEAQ, per germline (reference sequence). The CDR3 contains 14 residues. The V gene lost 5 bases and the J gene lost 7 bases, with 15 bases spanning the gap. CDR3 DNA: TGTGCCAGCAGCGAGCCCGGGCTTGGTAACATTCAGTACTTC. It translates to CASSEPGLGNIQYF.

The gene calls are TRBV7-3 and TRBJ2-7; 9 bases line up with TRBD1. CDR1 and CDR2 from the germline V gene are SGHTA and FQGTGA. CDR3 length: 14 residues. The V and J ends lost 3 bases and 4 bases, in that order; junction bases with no gene match: 4. The CDR3 DNA sequence: TGTGCCAGCAGCTTCGACAGGGGGACTTACGAGCAGTACTTC. Encoded protein: CASSFDRGTYEQYF.

With regard to this clonotype: A clone one base away is much larger, so this may be a read error. This chain connects TRBV19 to TRBJ2-1; maybe TRBD1 (6 bases). CDR1 LNHDA and CDR2 SQIVND come from the germline V gene (reference sequence). The CDR3 covers 16 residues. The CDR3 is CAGSITAGAVFDEQFF. The DNA of the CDR3 is TGTGCCGGTAGTATCACTGCAGGGGCGGTCTTCGATGAGCAGTTCTTC.

This clonotype was seen repeatedly, ten times or more. The CDR3 spells CASTTGRVYNEQFF. Here the CDR3 DNA reads TGTGCCAGCACTACAGGACGGGTATACAATGAGCAGTTCTTC. This rearrangement joins TRBV28 to TRBJ2-1, with D possibly TRBD1 on 5 matching bases. V shed 7 bases and J shed 4 bases, with 14 bases lying between them. The CDR3 loop spans 14 amino acids. Germline V gene lookup returns CDR1 MDHEN and CDR2 SYDVKM.

The sample holds many counts of this clonotype. The chain carries TRBV6-1 and TRBJ2-1, with D unresolved. Germline V gene sequence: CDR1 MNHNS, CDR2 SASEGT. The germline V and J ends were trimmed by 8 bases and 6 bases, with 20 bases remaining between them. The CDR3 length is 15 residues. The CDR3 loop reads CASGPEFRAANEQFF. The CDR3 bases are TGTGCCAGCGGCCCTGAGTTCCGTGCGGCCAATGAGCAGTTCTTC.

This clonotype has only a few counts. This sequence joins TRBV29-1 and TRBJ2-7; 7 nucleotides align to TRBD2. J was trimmed by 2 bases and V by 7 bases; bases with no gene match: 8. The CDR3 runs to 13 residues. CDR1 and CDR2 (germline): SQVTM, ANQGSEA. For the CDR3, the DNA is TGCAGCGCAATCCTGGGGGGGACCTACGAGCAGTACTTC. Protein: CSAILGGTYEQYF.

This clonotype was seen a handful of times. V usage is TRBV7-2 and J usage is TRBJ1-1; weak D call: TRBD1 (6 bases). Looked up from germline, CDR1 is SGHTA and CDR2 is FQGNSA. V was pared by 4 bases and J by 2 bases, with 14 bases between. The CDR3 spans 15 residues. DNA of the CDR3: TGTGCCAGCAGCTCTTCCGGGACAAAAAACACTGAAGCTTTCTTT. Translated, it gives CASSSSGTKNTEAFF. Full variable domain (remainder filled in from reference TRBV7-2 and TRBJ1-1): GAGVSQSPSNKVTEKGKDVELRCDPISGHTALYWYRQSLGQGLEFLIYFQGNSAPDKSGLPSDRFSAERTGGSVSTLTIQRTQQEDSAVYLCASSSSGTKNTEAFFGQGTRLTVV.

In its sample, this clonotype was seen many times. The gene calls are TRBV20-1 and TRBJ2-1; D not resolved. The CDR3 runs 16 residues. Germline V lookup: CDR1 DFQATT, CDR2 SNEGSKA (reference sequence). V lost 2 bases and J 3 bases, leaving 17 bases between the germline ends. The CDR3 protein is CSARRDPSNLYNEQFF. The CDR3 DNA reads as TGCAGTGCTAGACGCGACCCATCAAATCTCTACAATGAGCAGTTCTTC.